The 16 T cell receptor beta chains in this list originate from one sample, sequenced in a study of blood T cells in healthy people across ages (dated by TCRdb to about 2015). The library relied on 5' RACE. Sequencing instrument: Illumina HiSeq 2500. A second PCR of roughly 6 to 11 cycles was run with a J-beta primer mix and a sample-barcoded 5' primer. Using fastp trimming at Q25 and MiXCR clonotype assembly, TCRdb reanalyzed the public sequencing data and kept in-frame beta chains. Rows are combined by CDR3 protein, so each entry shows the most common genes and DNA. The sample has over 950,000 distinct CDR3 sequences on record, around two fifths of them singletons. In total, the top ten clones hold around 12% of the sample. Sequencing was performed on blood. These receptors all stem from a young man in good health.

The chain couples TRBV5-1 to TRBJ1-2; the match to TRBD1 covers 8 bases. The CDR3 contains 16 residues. Germline values: CDR1 SGHRS, CDR2 YFSETQ. V trimming: 3 bases; J trimming: 2 bases; junction bases outside the gene matches: 9. The CDR3 reads CASSYGGSGGNYGYTF. In DNA form, the CDR3 reads TGCGCCAGCAGCTATGGCGGGTCAGGGGGCAACTATGGCTACACCTTC. Filled out from reference TRBV5-1 and TRBJ1-2, the complete variable domain reads KAGVTQTPRYLIKTRGQQVTLSCSPISGHRSVSWYQQTPGQGLQFLFEYFSETQRNKGNFPGRFSGRQFSNSRSEMNVSTLELGDSALYLCASSYGGSGGNYGYTFGSGTRLTVV.

This clonotype turned up a few times. This chain connects TRBV9 to TRBJ2-3; 7 bases fit TRBD1. After removal of 3 bases from V and 0 bases from J, the junction contained 4 bases not matched to a gene. The germline CDR1 and CDR2 sequences are SGDLS and YYNGEE. The CDR3 runs to 15 residues. The CDR3 nucleotides are TGTGCCAGCAGCGAGGGACAGACTAGCACAGATACGCAGTATTTT. Protein: CASSEGQTSTDTQYF.

The chain is built from TRBV5-1 and TRBJ2-7, with 9 bases matching TRBD1. From germline, CDR1 is SGHRS and CDR2 YFSETQ. CDR3 length: 17 amino acids. V lost 4 bases to trimming and J lost 0 bases; unmatched junction nucleotides: 11. The CDR3 nucleotides read TGCGCCAGCAGCGAGACCCCTATGACAGGGGGCTCCTACGAGCAGTACTTC. Translated: CASSETPMTGGSYEQYF.

This chain joins TRBV20-1 and TRBJ1-1; a weak D match, TRBD1 (5 bases). The germline V and J ends were trimmed by 5 bases and 1 base, with 11 bases remaining between them. CDR1 is DFQATT, CDR2 SNEGSKA, per germline (reference sequence). This CDR3 region has 13 residues. The CDR3 spells CSAPLGGNTEAFF. The DNA of the CDR3 is TGCAGTGCTCCACTGGGGGGGAACACTGAAGCTTTCTTT.

V and J are TRBV4-1 and TRBJ1-1, with a tentative D call TRBD1 (5 bases). The CDR3 has 15 amino acids. The V end lost 3 bases, the J end lost 3 bases, and 14 bases lay between the germline ends. Germline CDR1 reads MGHRA; CDR2 reads YSYEKL. The CDR3 region is CASSQRGLGDTEAFF. The CDR3 DNA reads TGCGCCAGCAGCCAGCGAGGGTTGGGGGACACTGAAGCTTTCTTT.

In its sample, this clonotype was seen many times. The rearrangement uses TRBV7-2 and TRBJ2-3; D is possibly TRBD1 or TRBD2 (5 bases each). Between the trimmed V and J ends, which lost 6 bases and 0 bases, there was a span of 13 bases. The V gene's germline CDR1 is SGHTA and CDR2 FQGNSA. The CDR3 is 15 residues long. This CDR3 is CASSLRGPSTDTQYF. Here the CDR3 DNA reads TGTGCCAGCAGTCTTCGGGGCCCGAGCACAGATACGCAGTATTTT.

This clonotype has only a few counts. J is TRBJ2-3 and V is TRBV3-1; the match to TRBD2 covers 16 bases. The CDR3 contains 20 residues. V lost 1 base, J lost 3 bases, and 10 bases stayed unmatched. Germline V gene lookup returns CDR1 LGHDT and CDR2 YNNKEL (reference sequence). In nucleotides, the CDR3 is TGTGCCAGCAGCCAAGCCCCCGGGACTAGCGGGGGGGCTCGAACAGATACGCAGTATTTT. Protein: CASSQAPGTSGGARTDTQYF.

The V and J genes are TRBV20-1 and TRBJ1-1; maybe TRBD1 (5 bases). Trimming removed 1 base from V and 8 bases from J, with 14 bases in between. The V gene's germline CDR1 is DFQATT and CDR2 SNEGSKA (reference sequence). The CDR3 runs to 13 residues. CDR3 nucleotide sequence: TGCAGTGCTAGAGCGACGACGGGACTAGAAGCTTTCTTT. This gives the protein CSARATTGLEAFF.

The chain is built from TRBV6-5 and TRBJ1-2; 7 bases are a match to TRBD1. The ends lost 5 bases at V and 8 bases at J; junction bases unmatched: 8. CDR3 length equals 13 residues. CDR1 is MNHEY, CDR2 SVGAGI, per germline. The CDR3 spells CASSPDRDSGYTF. The CDR3 region has the DNA TGTGCCAGCAGTCCCGACAGGGATTCGGGCTACACCTTC.

The chain links TRBV9 to TRBJ2-5, with D maybe TRBD2 (6 bases). V was shortened by 0 bases and J by 3 bases, with 12 bases between the two germline ends. Germline values: CDR1 SGDLS, CDR2 YYNGEE. The CDR3 runs 15 residues. CDR3 DNA sequence: TGTGCCAGCAGCGTAGACGGGACTTCTGAAGAGACCCAGTACTTC. It encodes CASSVDGTSEETQYF.

The chain employs TRBV6-6 and TRBJ1-1; no reliable D call. Between the trimmed V and J ends, which lost 7 bases and 5 bases, there was a span of 11 bases. The germline V gene has CDR1 MNHNY and CDR2 SVGAGI (reference sequence). The CDR3 has 12 amino acids. This CDR3 is CASIPPWTEAFF. The CDR3 region has the DNA TGTGCCAGCATCCCCCCCTGGACTGAAGCTTTCTTT.

This clonotype was detected a few times. This chain uses TRBV4-1 with TRBJ2-1; D uncertain. The CDR3 has 13 residues. V shed 3 bases and J shed 4 bases, with 7 bases lying between them. Germline CDR1 MGHRA, CDR2 YSYEKL. CDR3 protein: CASSQNRYNEQFF. As DNA, the CDR3 is TGCGCCAGCAGCCAGAACAGATACAATGAGCAGTTCTTC.

This clonotype has more than one count but fewer than ten. The chain has TRBV29-1 and TRBJ2-7; D remains ambiguous. There are 12 residues in the CDR3. Trimming shortened V by 4 bases and J by 2 bases, and 9 bases separated the two germline ends. Germline lookup yields CDR1 SQVTM and CDR2 ANQGSEA. CDR3 DNA sequence: TGCAGCGTTGTGGACCGGACCTACGAGCAGTACTTC. It translates to CSVVDRTYEQYF.

V gene TRBV27 combines with J gene TRBJ1-1, with a weak D call TRBD1 (5 bases). CDR1 is MNHEY and CDR2 is SMNVEV in the germline V gene (reference sequence). The CDR3 length is 12 residues. V shed 3 bases and J shed 6 bases, with 8 bases lying between them. CDR3 DNA sequence: TGTGCCAGCAGTTTTGCGGGGGCTGAAGCTTTCTTT. Amino acids: CASSFAGAEAFF.

The V gene is TRBV4-3, the J gene TRBJ1-5, with no clear D. V gave up 0 bases and J gave up 7 bases, with 13 bases separating them. The germline V gene has CDR1 LGHNA and CDR2 YSLEER. The CDR3 covers 15 residues. The CDR3 DNA reads as TGCGCCAGCAGCCAAGATCCCCTTTCGTCCCAGCCCCAGCATTTT. As protein: CASSQDPLSSQPQHF.

The chain recombines TRBV27 with TRBJ1-4; weak D call: TRBD1 (6 bases). V was shortened by 0 bases and J by 2 bases, with 10 bases between the two germline ends. The CDR3 totals 16 residues. The germline CDR1 and CDR2 sequences are MNHEY and SMNVEV (reference sequence). The CDR3 sequence is CASSLSWGGTNEKLFF. CDR3 sequence (DNA): TGTGCCAGCAGTTTATCCTGGGGGGGCACTAATGAAAAACTGTTTTTT.